A single sample is the source of the 6 T cell receptor beta chains below, sequenced in a study of blood T cell repertoires in COVID-19. Generated by immunoSEQ multiplex PCR, the TCRdb table keeps only in-frame clones and is missing some. The sample lists around 160,000 clones, 85% to 90% seen once, with 0.99% in the top ten. The source material was peripheral blood. These receptors originate from a man between 18 and 35 years old with acute or convalescent COVID-19.

This clone was counted a single time. The CDR3 nucleotides are TGTGCCAGCAGCTTACGATTAGGGGTCACTGAAGCTTTCTTT. Translated, it gives CASSLRLGVTEAFF. The rearrangement joins TRBV11-2 to TRBJ1-1; perhaps TRBD1 as D (5 bases). V lost 2 bases and J 4 bases, leaving 11 bases between the germline ends. Germline V gene sequence: CDR1 SGHAT, CDR2 FQNNGV. The CDR3 is 14 residues long.

This clone has just a few counts. The chain couples TRBV9 to TRBJ2-2, with D perhaps matching TRBD1 (5 bases). V lost 1 base and J lost 0, with 7 bases in between. The CDR3 runs 15 residues. Germline CDR1 and CDR2: SGDLS and YYNGEE. The CDR3 DNA sequence: TGTGCCAGCAGCGTACAGGGTTCGAACACCGGGGAGCTGTTTTTT. Translating it yields CASSVQGSNTGELFF.

This chain's CDR3 is CAWSVKSSSYTGELFF. DNA for the CDR3: TGTGCCTGGAGTGTAAAGTCCTCCAGTTACACCGGGGAGCTGTTTTTT. The chain employs TRBV30 and TRBJ2-2, with no clear D. This CDR3 is built from 16 residues. Germline assignment: CDR1 GTSNPN and CDR2 SVGIG (reference sequence). The ends were cut back, 0 bases at V and 3 bases at J, with 14 bases in the middle.

The chain uses TRBV7-9 and TRBJ1-5; 10 positions agree with TRBD1. The CDR3 has 15 amino acids. The trim removed 5 bases at V and 2 bases at J, leaving 3 bases unmatched. CDR1 is SEHNR, CDR2 FQNEAQ, per germline (reference sequence). The CDR3 region has the DNA TGTGCCAGCAGCGCCGGGACAGGGGGCAATCAGCCCCAGCATTTT. It specifies CASSAGTGGNQPQHF. Full variable domain (outside the CDR3, taken from reference TRBV7-9 and TRBJ1-5): DTGVSQNPRHKITKRGQNVTFRCDPISEHNRLYWYRQTLGQGPEFLTYFQNEAQLEKSRLLSDRFSAERPKGSFSTLEIQRTEQGDSAMYLCASSAGTGGNQPQHFGDGTRLSIL.

The chain combines TRBV7-8 with TRBJ1-5; D is unresolved. This CDR3 has 14 amino acids. V lost 2 bases and J 4 bases, leaving 9 bases between the germline ends. Germline V gene lookup returns CDR1 SGHVS and CDR2 FQNEAQ. This chain's CDR3 is CASSLLGRNQPQHF. Written as DNA, the CDR3 is TGTGCCAGCAGCTTATTAGGCAGGAATCAGCCCCAGCATTTT.

The rearrangement uses TRBV2 and TRBJ1-2, with 7 bases identical to TRBD1. Germline V gene lookup returns CDR1 SNHLY and CDR2 FYNNEI. The CDR3 sequence is 14 residues long. J lost 5 bases, V lost 7 bases, and 10 bases had no gene match. The CDR3 sequence: CASIGSGGAYGYTF. CDR3 coding DNA: TGTGCCAGCATCGGATCAGGGGGTGCGTATGGCTACACCTTC.